This T cell receptor (beta chain) emerged from a study of early T cells in non-severe SARS-CoV-2 infection. At the level of the study: RNA in bulk from unsorted whole blood was sequenced, and chains were unpaired.

Germline CDR1 SGDLS, CDR2 YYNGEE. The CDR3 contains 16 residues. The V and J ends lost 3 bases and 1 base, in that order; junction bases with no gene match: 6. The protocol attached unique molecular identifiers to individual cDNA molecules. One entry per CDR3 protein, called by TCRdb with MiXCR from the 5' RACE reads. The sample includes fewer than 80,000 distinct CDR3 sequences, about 13% of them seen just once. The sequenced material came from whole blood. The V call is TRBV9, the J call TRBJ2-1, with 8 bases fitting TRBD2. The receptor comes from an adult who was a healthcare worker with PCR-confirmed SARS-CoV-2 infection or an uninfected control (not recorded which). CDR3 sequence reads: CASSEDSGISYNEQFF. DNA of the CDR3: TGTGCCAGCAGCGAGGATAGCGGGATTTCCTACAATGAGCAGTTCTTC.